This is a list of T cell receptor beta chains from one sample in a study of T cells in Graves' hyperthyroidism and ophthalmopathy. TCRdb reanalysed the multiplex PCR reads using MiXCR and keeps one entry per CDR3 protein. The sample shows hundreds of thousands of distinct CDR3 sequences, around 15% of them seen only once. Sequencing was performed on blood. These receptors originate from a woman between 35 and 50 years old with Graves' hyperthyroidism. Each CDR3 is given with its conserved first and last residue. The D gene is left open where the match is weak. The size entry is marked missing in some rows and otherwise reads once, few, many or a size class.

V gene	J gene	D gene	clone size	CDR3 DNA	CDR3 protein
TRBV20-1	TRBJ2-7	TRBD1	many	TGCAGTGCACGCCTAGGACAGGGGGGCTACGAGCAGTACTTC	CSARLGQGGYEQYF
TRBV5-4	TRBJ2-7	TRBD2	many	TGTGCCAGCAGCGGGAGGGATCGCGAGCAGTACTTC	CASSGRDREQYF
TRBV27	TRBJ2-1	TRBD2	many	TGTGCCAGCAAAGGACTAGCGTACAATGAGCAGTTCTTC	CASKGLAYNEQFF
TRBV19	TRBJ1-1	-	-	TGTGCCAGTAGTCCCCTCCGGAACACTGAAGCTTTCTTT	CASSPLRNTEAFF
TRBV10-3	TRBJ1-4	-	few	TGTGCCATCAATAACCAGGGGATAGGTGAAAAACTGTTTTTT	CAINNQGIGEKLFF
TRBV2	TRBJ2-5	TRBD1	many	TGTGCCAGCAGTCCCTGGACAGGGCCCCAAGAGACCCAGTACTTC	CASSPWTGPQETQYF
TRBV27	TRBJ2-7	-	many	TGTGCCAGCAGTTTACGCGGGCCTAGCTCCTACGAGCAGTACTTC	CASSLRGPSSYEQYF
TRBV5-1	TRBJ2-7	TRBD1	many	TGCGCCAGCAGACCCGGGACAGGTCCTGGGGAGCAGTACTTC	CASRPGTGPGEQYF
TRBV5-1	TRBJ2-7	-	many	TGCGCCAGCAGCTTGGAGGAGGGGAATTACTACGAGCAGTACTTC	CASSLEEGNYYEQYF
TRBV11-2	TRBJ1-1	-	once	TGTGCCAGCAGCTTAATCGCCGGGGGCTTAGGGAGCGGTGAAGCTTTCTTT	CASSLIAGGLGSGEAFF
TRBV20-1	TRBJ1-2	-	few	TGCAGTGCTACGGGGGGGACTCAGGGCTACACCTTC	CSATGGTQGYTF
TRBV7-2	TRBJ1-2	-	many	TGTGCCAGCAGCCCCCGGTCGCTCTTCTATGGCTACACCTTC	CASSPRSLFYGYTF
TRBV20-1	TRBJ1-1	TRBD1	many	TGCAGTGCTAGGGGGACAGGGCGGGGGAACACTGAAGCTTTCTTT	CSARGTGRGNTEAFF
TRBV19	TRBJ1-5	TRBD1	-	TGTGCCAGTAGTCTCAGAAGGACAGGGGCGAGGGATCAGCCCCAGCATTTT	CASSLRRTGARDQPQHF
TRBV9	TRBJ1-5	-	-	TGTGCCAGCAGCCCTATAGACAGCAATCAGCCCCAGCATTTT	CASSPIDSNQPQHF
TRBV3-1	TRBJ1-4	-	many	TGTGCCAGCAGCCAAGGGTACGGGGGTGAAAAACTGTTTTTT	CASSQGYGGEKLFF
TRBV28	TRBJ2-2	-	many	TGTGCCAGCAGTTTTCCTCCTACACTGACGAACACCGGGGAGCTGTTTTTT	CASSFPPTLTNTGELFF
TRBV9	TRBJ1-4	-	-	TGTGCCAGCAGCGTGGCAGAAACTAATGAAAAACTGTTTTTT	CASSVAETNEKLFF
TRBV11-2	TRBJ2-4	TRBD2	-	TGTGCCAGCAGCTTAGACGTCGGGGGGATGAACATTCAGTACTTC	CASSLDVGGMNIQYF
TRBV6-1	TRBJ2-1	TRBD1	many	TGTGCCAGCAGTGACTTCTGGACAGGGGGTATCAATGAGCAGTTCTTC	CASSDFWTGGINEQFF
TRBV5-1	TRBJ2-7	TRBD2	many	TGCGCCAGCAGCTTGGGGGCGGGAGAATCGCGTGAGCAGTACTTC	CASSLGAGESREQYF
TRBV12-3/TRBV12-4	TRBJ2-2	-	many	TGTGCCAGCAGCTGGGGGGACACCGGGGAGCTGTTTTTT	CASSWGDTGELFF
TRBV18	TRBJ1-5	-	-	TGTGCCAGCTCACCCCCTCTCCAACAGGGCGGTAACAATCAGCCCCAGCATTTT	CASSPPLQQGGNNQPQHF
TRBV10-3	TRBJ2-3	-	many	TGTGCCATCAGTGAGTCGAGGACAACCCCCACAGATACGCAGTATTTT	CAISESRTTPTDTQYF
TRBV12-3/TRBV12-4	TRBJ2-7	-	many	TGTGCCAGCAGTCCCCACAGGTTTAATTCCTACGAGCAGTACTTC	CASSPHRFNSYEQYF